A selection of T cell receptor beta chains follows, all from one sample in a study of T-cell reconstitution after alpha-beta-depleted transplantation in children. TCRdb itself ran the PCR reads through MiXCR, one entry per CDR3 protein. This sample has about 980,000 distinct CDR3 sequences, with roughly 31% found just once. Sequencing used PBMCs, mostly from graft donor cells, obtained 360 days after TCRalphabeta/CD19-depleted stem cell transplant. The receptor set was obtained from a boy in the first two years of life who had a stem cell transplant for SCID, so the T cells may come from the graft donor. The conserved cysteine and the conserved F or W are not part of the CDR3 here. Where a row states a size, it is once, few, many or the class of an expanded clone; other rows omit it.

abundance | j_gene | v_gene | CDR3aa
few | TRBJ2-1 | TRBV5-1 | ASSYPPLAGGTNEQF
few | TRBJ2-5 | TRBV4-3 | ASSRRLAGLETQY
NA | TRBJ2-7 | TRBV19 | ASSMVKTRFYEQY
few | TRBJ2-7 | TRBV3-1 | ASSQGPHRDTYEQY
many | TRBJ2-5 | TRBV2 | ASSFAGLAGVETQY
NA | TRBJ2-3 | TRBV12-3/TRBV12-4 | ASTLGVGIGTDTQY
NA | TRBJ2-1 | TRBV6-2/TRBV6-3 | ASRPTRTGGLAGIGDEQF
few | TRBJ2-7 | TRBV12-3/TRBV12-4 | ASSHGENLSDEQY
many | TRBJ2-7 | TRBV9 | ASSRGQPSYEQY
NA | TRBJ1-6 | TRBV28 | ASSFRRVRVSSYNSPLH
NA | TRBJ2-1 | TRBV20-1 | SAREASGYNEQF
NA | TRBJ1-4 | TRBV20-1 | SAGQGSEKLF
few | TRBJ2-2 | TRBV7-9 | ASSFPLLAGDTGELF
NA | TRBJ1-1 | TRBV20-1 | SAWDRVTEAF
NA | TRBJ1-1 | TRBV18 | ASSPGGRNTEAF
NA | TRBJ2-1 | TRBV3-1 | ASSHGGRQAEQF
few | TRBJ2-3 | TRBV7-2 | ASSLTPAYTDTQY
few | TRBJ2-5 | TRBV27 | ASRPYRGLLETQY
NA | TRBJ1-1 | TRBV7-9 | ASSSLGANTEAF
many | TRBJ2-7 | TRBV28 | ASSLADRVNEQY
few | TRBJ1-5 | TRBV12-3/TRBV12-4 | ASSLGGQGQPQH
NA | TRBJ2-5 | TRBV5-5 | ASSTGTAETQY
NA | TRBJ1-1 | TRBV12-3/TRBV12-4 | ASTSFGRVSTEAF